This T cell receptor beta chain derives from a study of blood T cells in healthy people across ages. The study, taken as a whole, reports: Long-lived donors carried more naive CD4+ cells and greater diversity than aged donors.

In the case of this clonotype: Its antigen is unknown.

Isolation recovered at least 7 million PBMCs from every sample. The total RNA that was extracted per sample amounted to at least 5.5 micrograms. The CDR3 is 14 amino acids. Trimming pared 5 bases from V and 6 bases from J, leaving 13 bases between. Germline lookup yields CDR1 SEHNR and CDR2 FQNEAQ (reference sequence). Alongside a J-beta primer mix, a sample-barcoded 5' primer served in a second PCR lasting about 6 to 11 cycles. MiXCR, applied by TCRdb to the 5' RACE reads, yields one record per CDR3 protein. Of around 850,000 distinct CDR3 sequences in the sample, roughly 35% were seen once. The chain links TRBV7-9 to TRBJ2-2; D might be TRBD1 (6 bases). Material for sequencing was blood. The sequence was collected from a man between 18 and 35 years old in good health. The CDR3 nucleotides are TGTGCCAGCAGCGAGGGGGTTCGGTCCGGGGAGCTGTTTTTT. Translation: CASSEGVRSGELFF.